Listed below are T cell receptor beta chains from one sample, sequenced in a study of beta chain features in type 1 diabetes. Profiled with immunoSEQ multiplex PCR; TCRdb holds only in-frame clones, not every one. There are about 9,200 clones in the sample; approximately 80% occur only once, and approximately 1.4% lies in the top ten. The sequenced sample consisted of Tregs from blood. These receptors were collected from a woman between 18 and 30 years old in good health. CDR3s include the opening cysteine and the closing phenylalanine or tryptophan. Fields, in order: V gene, clone size, J gene, D gene, CDR3 protein, CDR3 DNA. A D gene is named only where the DNA matches it firmly. For some rows the clone size is stated as once, few or many, or as a class when expanded; others skip it.

TRBV6-6,NA,TRBJ2-7,NA,CASSFRQTLNYEQYF,TGTGCCAGCAGTTTCCGACAGACACTAAACTACGAGCAGTACTTC
TRBV10-3,NA,TRBJ2-2,NA,CAIKKGEGLGGELFF,TGTGCCATCAAGAAGGGGGAGGGCCTCGGCGGGGAGCTGTTTTTT
TRBV29-1,NA,TRBJ2-7,NA,CSVAGDVYEQYF,TGCAGCGTTGCAGGGGATGTCTACGAGCAGTACTTC
TRBV5-1,few,TRBJ2-1,TRBD2,CASSPMREGRVEQFF,TGCGCCAGCAGCCCTATGAGGGAGGGCCGGGTTGAGCAGTTCTTC
TRBV11-1,few,TRBJ2-7,TRBD1,CASSRGTGTRDEQYF,TGTGCCAGCAGCCGTGGGACAGGGACACGGGACGAGCAGTACTTC
TRBV28,NA,TRBJ1-2,NA,CASSLSASLYGYTF,TGTGCCAGCAGTTTAAGTGCCAGTCTCTATGGCTACACCTTC
TRBV5-1,few,TRBJ2-1,TRBD1,CASSLGLMAGQGARGFYNEQFF,TGCGCCAGCAGCTTGGGACTAATGGCGGGACAGGGGGCGAGGGGGTTTTACAATGAGCAGTTCTTC
TRBV7-3,NA,TRBJ2-3,NA,CASSLSSGADTQYF,TGTGCCAGCAGCTTAAGCTCAGGGGCAGATACGCAGTATTTT
TRBV6-1,NA,TRBJ1-2,NA,CASRPQGRPNYGYTF,TGTGCCAGCAGGCCCCAGGGTAGGCCTAACTATGGCTACACCTTC
TRBV7-9,NA,TRBJ2-1,TRBD2,CASSSGLAGPEEQFF,TGTGCCAGCAGCTCTGGACTAGCGGGGCCTGAGGAGCAGTTCTTC
TRBV21-1,NA,TRBJ1-5,NA,CASHKPPDRGYQPQHF,TGTGCCAGCCACAAACCCCCGGACAGGGGGTATCAGCCCCAGCATTTT
TRBV18,NA,TRBJ2-1,TRBD1,CASSPVQGSYNEQFF,TGTGCCAGCTCACCCGTACAGGGGTCCTACAATGAGCAGTTCTTC
TRBV18,NA,TRBJ1-1,NA,CASSPPSQGSNTEAFF,TGTGCCAGCTCACCACCGAGCCAGGGCTCGAACACTGAAGCTTTCTTT
TRBV7-6,NA,TRBJ2-3,NA,CASSLEVASATDTQYF,TGTGCCAGCAGCTTAGAGGTGGCTAGCGCCACAGATACGCAGTATTTT
TRBV29-1,few,TRBJ2-1,NA,CSVVFRGYYNEQFF,TGCAGCGTTGTATTCAGGGGCTACTACAATGAGCAGTTCTTC
TRBV5-1,NA,TRBJ2-2,TRBD1,CASRTTGANTGELFF,TGCGCCAGCAGGACAACAGGGGCGAACACCGGGGAGCTGTTTTTT
TRBV6-6,NA,TRBJ1-6,TRBD1,CASRLTGTNSPLHF,TGTGCCAGCAGGTTGACAGGGACCAATTCACCCCTCCACTTT
TRBV14,NA,TRBJ2-1,TRBD2,CASSQAWGGLNEQFF,TGTGCCAGCAGCCAGGCGTGGGGAGGGCTAAATGAGCAGTTCTTC
TRBV7-2,NA,TRBJ1-2,NA,CASSLVPGGDYGYTF,TGTGCCAGCAGCTTAGTCCCAGGCGGGGACTATGGCTACACCTTC
TRBV10-3,NA,TRBJ1-2,TRBD1,CATRDRGSGYGYTF,TGTGCCACTAGGGACAGGGGGTCAGGGTATGGCTACACCTTC
TRBV4-1,NA,TRBJ2-7,TRBD2,CASSQPGLARDEQYF,TGCGCCAGCAGCCAACCGGGACTAGCGCGCGACGAGCAGTACTTC
TRBV11-2,NA,TRBJ1-1,NA,CASSLDGWARDTEAFF,TGTGCCAGCAGCTTAGATGGATGGGCGCGGGACACTGAAGCTTTCTTT
TRBV30,NA,TRBJ1-3,TRBD1,CAWNGGQGAGNTIYF,TGTGCCTGGAACGGAGGACAGGGGGCTGGAAACACCATATATTTT
TRBV18,few,TRBJ2-7,NA,CASSAGKGGTYEQYF,TGTGCCAGCTCAGCCGGGAAGGGGGGGACCTACGAGCAGTACTTC
TRBV27,few,TRBJ1-2,TRBD1,CASSLEPGQDNYGYTF,TGTGCCAGCAGTTTGGAGCCGGGACAGGATAACTATGGCTACACCTTC
TRBV7-9,once,TRBJ2-3,TRBD1,CASSPWTGLDKVNAQYF,TGTGCCAGCAGCCCCTGGACAGGGTTGGACAAGGTGAATGCGCAGTATTTT
TRBV5-6,NA,TRBJ2-3,NA,CASSFMGTGVQYF,TGTGCCAGCAGCTTTATGGGGACTGGAGTGCAGTATTTT
TRBV6-1,NA,TRBJ2-1,NA,CASSEKSGAVGEQFF,TGTGCCAGCAGTGAGAAGTCGGGAGCAGTCGGTGAGCAGTTCTTC
TRBV10-1,NA,TRBJ2-1,NA,CASTRGDHYNEQFF,TGCGCCAGCACCAGGGGCGACCACTACAATGAGCAGTTCTTC
TRBV27,NA,TRBJ1-2,NA,CASSRGTNYGYTF,TGTGCCAGCAGTAGAGGGACTAACTATGGCTACACCTTC
TRBV7-9,NA,TRBJ1-6,TRBD1,CASSSDRTGGNSPLHF,TGTGCCAGCAGCTCCGATCGGACAGGGGGGAATTCACCCCTCCACTTT
TRBV5-6,NA,TRBJ2-1,TRBD1,CASSLGDRAYNEQFF,TGTGCCAGCAGCTTGGGTGACAGGGCTTACAATGAGCAGTTCTTC
TRBV6-1,NA,TRBJ1-2,NA,CASKGVSYGYTF,TGTGCCTCTAAGGGGGTTTCCTATGGCTACACCTTC
TRBV11-2,NA,TRBJ2-2,NA,CASSLERRGPGELFF,TGTGCCAGCAGCTTAGAAAGGAGGGGACCCGGGGAGCTGTTTTTT
TRBV2,NA,TRBJ1-4,TRBD1,CASSGTASEKLFF,TGTGCCAGTTCCGGGACAGCCTCTGAAAAACTGTTTTTT
TRBV6-5,NA,TRBJ1-5,NA,CASSYRSGQPQHF,TGTGCCAGCAGTTACCGAAGCGGTCAGCCCCAGCATTTT
TRBV19,once,TRBJ2-2,TRBD2,CASSIQRAGRQELFF,TGTGCCAGTAGTATTCAGCGGGCCGGGAGGCAGGAGCTGTTTTTT
TRBV30,NA,TRBJ1-1,TRBD1,CAWSGWAGGRAEAFF,TGTGCCTGGAGTGGGTGGGCAGGGGGTCGCGCTGAAGCTTTCTTT
TRBV19,once,TRBJ2-2,TRBD2,CASNRGLAGGTNTGELFF,TGTGCCAGTAATCGGGGACTAGCGGGGGGGACGAACACCGGGGAGCTGTTTTTT
TRBV18,NA,TRBJ1-1,TRBD1,CASSPRTGGDTEAFF,TGTGCCAGCTCACCACGAACAGGGGGCGACACTGAAGCTTTCTTT
TRBV21-1,NA,TRBJ2-3,NA,CASSNLAGEGTDTQYF,TGTGCCAGCAGCAATTTGGCGGGAGAGGGCACAGATACGCAGTATTTT
TRBV10-3,NA,TRBJ2-7,NA,CAISGDNSNYEQYF,TGTGCCATCAGTGGGGACAACAGCAACTACGAGCAGTACTTC
TRBV9,NA,TRBJ2-1,TRBD2,CASSAKLAGGGNEQFF,TGTGCCAGCAGCGCCAAACTAGCGGGAGGTGGAAATGAGCAGTTCTTC
TRBV18,few,TRBJ1-4,NA,CASSQRFTTNEKLFF,TGTGCCAGCTCTCAGCGTTTTACAACTAATGAAAAACTGTTTTTT
TRBV5-1,once,TRBJ2-2,TRBD2,CASSRKTSGNTGELFF,TGCGCCAGCAGCCGAAAGACTAGCGGAAACACCGGGGAGCTGTTTTTT
TRBV5-1,NA,TRBJ2-7,TRBD1,CASREQGASDEQYF,TGCGCCAGCAGGGAACAGGGGGCGTCAGACGAGCAGTACTTC
TRBV5-6,NA,TRBJ2-7,NA,CASSRGLISYEQYF,TGTGCCAGCAGCAGGGGACTTATCTCCTACGAGCAGTACTTC
TRBV5-1,NA,TRBJ1-6,TRBD1,CASSSAGQGYNSPLHF,TGCGCCAGCAGCTCGGCGGGACAGGGATACAATTCACCCCTCCACTTT
TRBV15,NA,TRBJ2-7,TRBD2,CATSFRTSSYEQYF,TGTGCCACCAGCTTTCGGACTAGCTCCTACGAGCAGTACTTC
TRBV5-1,NA,TRBJ2-1,TRBD2,CASSPRVLVAGATGNEQFF,TGCGCCAGCAGCCCGAGGGTATTGGTAGCGGGAGCCACGGGAAATGAGCAGTTCTTC
TRBV6-5,NA,TRBJ2-3,NA,CASSYADPTADTQYF,TGTGCCAGCAGTTACGCCGACCCTACAGCAGATACGCAGTATTTT
TRBV5-1,NA,TRBJ1-1,NA,CASSFVQGAGTEAFF,TGCGCCAGCAGCTTTGTACAAGGGGCTGGCACTGAAGCTTTCTTT
TRBV7-9,few,TRBJ2-1,TRBD2,CASSPISIAGRGNEQFF,TGTGCCAGCAGCCCTATCTCAATAGCGGGACGAGGTAATGAGCAGTTCTTC
TRBV7-9,NA,TRBJ1-2,TRBD1,CASSLATGTYGYTF,TGTGCCAGCAGCTTAGCGACAGGGACCTATGGCTACACCTTC
TRBV2,NA,TRBJ2-1,TRBD2,CASSPRGLAGNEQFF,TGTGCCAGCAGTCCACGAGGACTAGCTGGCAATGAGCAGTTCTTC